Given below is one T cell receptor beta chain in context. This clone showed up just a few times. Which antigen it targets is not known. No much larger clonotype is one base removed from it; base qualities were not supplied. This sample was taken from a study of blood T cell repertoires in COVID-19 (TCRdb year 2020). In terms of the full investigation: Samples covering the acute and convalescent phases of COVID-19 were provided by collaborators in the United States, Italy and Spain. The repertoires were made available in a free public database intended to serve as a resource for research on the immune response to SARS-CoV-2. The material from the prospective study consisted of cDNA or gDNA derived from T cells, B-cell-depleted T cells, or PBMCs. Deeply sampled blood TCRbeta repertoires from subjects exposed to, actively infected with, or recovered from COVID-19 were included in the dataset. The sample metadata nearly always contained a de-identified subject ID, COVID-19 status, age in years and sex. Samples came from the ongoing ImmuneRACE study (first 160 participants) plus 1,254 subjects from 6 global collaborators. HLA class I and class II types, where available, came from metadata supplied by the sample provider rather than from assay-based typing.

Its CDR3 holds 16 amino acids, cysteine through phenylalanine. CDR3 DNA is the only sequence kept; it has 48 bases, read in frame from the first base. Looking up the germline V gene (reference sequence) yields CDR1 MNHEY and CDR2 SMNVEV. Trimming takes 5 bases from V and 2 bases from J, and the germline ends sit 13 bases apart. Collaborating institutions collected whole blood in K2EDTA tubes following their own protocols. For TCRbeta analysis, collaborator samples were shipped as frozen whole blood, as isolated PBMCs, or as DNA extracted from either sample type. TCRbeta CDR3 regions were amplified from genomic DNA using the immunoSEQ Assay, a bias-controlled multiplex PCR. The paper's processing steps were these. The number of nucleated cells in each sample was estimated from the amplification of reference gene primers within the assay. To quantify the absolute abundance of each unique TCRbeta CDR3 rearrangement, sequence reads were collapsed and filtered. Productive Simpson clonality was computed per sample as the square root of Simpson's diversity index over productive rearrangements. TCRdb limited this immuneACCESS table to in-frame rearrangements with V and J called. A share of clones is missing; checked studies link under half to unresolved V genes, and the rest is unexplained. Clone size and V and J calls were adopted from that table, with D and trimming inferred from the DNA. The sample records some 110,000 clones, 65% to 90% of which are singletons. The ten most abundant clones make up around 4.5% of the sample.

The investigation overall reported the following: How much clinical and demographic metadata was included differed by source and by participant, and the metadata was provided uncurated.

The specimen was peripheral blood. This receptor was identified in a man between 45 and 60 years old with acute or convalescent COVID-19. The sequence joins TRBV27 to TRBJ1-6; a tentative D call is TRBD1 (5 bases match). The sequence in DNA is TGTGCCAGCAGTCTTCGACAGACCCCCTATAATTCACCCCTCCACTTT. This sequence encodes CASSLRQTPYNSPLHF.